This T cell receptor (beta chain) was observed in a study of regulatory T cells in long-lasting Graves disease. Sample time point: persistent/refractory GD, antithyroid drugs over 5 years with positive TRAb. PBMC RNA served as the TCR library source. Sequencing libraries for TCR beta were prepared with iRepertoire HTBI primers and Arm-PCR of CDR3 regions. One entry per CDR3 protein, called by TCRdb with MiXCR from the multiplex PCR reads. The table lists around 500,000 distinct CDR3 sequences, around 20% of them singletons. From germline, CDR1 is SEHNR and CDR2 FQNEAQ (reference sequence). The CDR3 runs 14 residues. J was trimmed by 3 bases and V by 5 bases; bases with no gene match: 5.

Sequenced here: peripheral blood mononuclear cells (PBMCs), sampled when the disease was refractory, from a patient treated with antithyroid drugs. The sequence derives from a female donor with Graves disease. The V and J genes are TRBV7-9 and TRBJ2-7; TRBD1 aligns across 9 bases. CDR3 residues: CASSRGTGNYEQYF. The CDR3 DNA reads as TGTGCCAGCAGCCGCGGGACAGGGAACTACGAGCAGTACTTC.